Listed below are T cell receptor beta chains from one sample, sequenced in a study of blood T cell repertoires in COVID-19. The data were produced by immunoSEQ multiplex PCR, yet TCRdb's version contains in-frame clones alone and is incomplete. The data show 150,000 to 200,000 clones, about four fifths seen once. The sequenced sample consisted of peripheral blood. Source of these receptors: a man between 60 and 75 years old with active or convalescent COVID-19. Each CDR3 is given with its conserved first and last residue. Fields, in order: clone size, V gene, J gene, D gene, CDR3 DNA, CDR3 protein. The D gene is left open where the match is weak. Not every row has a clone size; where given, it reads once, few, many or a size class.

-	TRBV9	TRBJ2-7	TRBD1	TGTGCCAGCAGCGCGCGGGACAGGGTCTCCGAGCAGTACTTC	CASSARDRVSEQYF
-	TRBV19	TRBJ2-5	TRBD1	TGTGCCAGTAGTCCAAGGGGACAGGGGGCTGACCAAGAGACCCAGTACTTC	CASSPRGQGADQETQYF
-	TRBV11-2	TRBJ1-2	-	TGTGCCAGCAGCGCGGGACTCAACTATGGCTACACCTTC	CASSAGLNYGYTF
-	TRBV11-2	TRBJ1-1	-	TGTGCCAGCAGCCCATCTGCGGGGAGGAACACTGAAGCTTTCTTT	CASSPSAGRNTEAFF
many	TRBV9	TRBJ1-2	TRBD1	TGTGCCAGCAGCGACCCCGGACAGGGGAACTATGGCTACACCTTC	CASSDPGQGNYGYTF
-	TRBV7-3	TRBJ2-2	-	TGTGCCAGCAGTCAGGACAGACGAACCGGGGAGCTGTTTTTT	CASSQDRRTGELFF
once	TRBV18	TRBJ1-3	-	TGTGCCAGCTCAGCGACAGCTTCTGGAAACACCATATATTTT	CASSATASGNTIYF
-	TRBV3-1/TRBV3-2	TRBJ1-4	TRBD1	TGTGCCAGCAGCCAAGAATCACAGGGGGCGTGGGAAAAACTGTTTTTT	CASSQESQGAWEKLFF
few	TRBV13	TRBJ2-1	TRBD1	TGTGCCAGCAGCTTAGACAGGGGGTTTTACAATGAGCAGTTCTTC	CASSLDRGFYNEQFF
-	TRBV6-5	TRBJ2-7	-	TGTGCCAGCAGTAGGGGGGAGGGCTACGAGCAGTACTTC	CASSRGEGYEQYF
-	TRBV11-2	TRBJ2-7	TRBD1	TGTGCCAGCAGCTTAGTAGTGGGACAGTCGACCTCCTACGAGCAGTACTTC	CASSLVVGQSTSYEQYF